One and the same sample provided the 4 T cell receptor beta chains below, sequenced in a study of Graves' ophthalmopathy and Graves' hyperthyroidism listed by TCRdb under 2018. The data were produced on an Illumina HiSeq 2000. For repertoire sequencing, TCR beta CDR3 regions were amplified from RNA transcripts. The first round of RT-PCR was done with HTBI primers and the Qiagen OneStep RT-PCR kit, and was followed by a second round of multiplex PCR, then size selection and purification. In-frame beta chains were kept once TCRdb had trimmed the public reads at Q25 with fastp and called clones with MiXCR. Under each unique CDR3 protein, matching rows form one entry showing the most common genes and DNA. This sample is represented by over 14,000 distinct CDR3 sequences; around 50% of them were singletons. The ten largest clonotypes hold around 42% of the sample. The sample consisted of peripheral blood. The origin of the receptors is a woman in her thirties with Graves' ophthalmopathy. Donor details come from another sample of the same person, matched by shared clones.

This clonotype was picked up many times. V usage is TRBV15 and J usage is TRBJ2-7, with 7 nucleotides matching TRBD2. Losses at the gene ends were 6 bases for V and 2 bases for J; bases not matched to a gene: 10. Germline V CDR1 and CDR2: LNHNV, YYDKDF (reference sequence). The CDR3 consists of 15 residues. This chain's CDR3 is CATRDGAGVTYEQYF. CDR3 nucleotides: TGTGCCACCAGGGACGGGGCGGGAGTGACCTACGAGCAGTACTTC.

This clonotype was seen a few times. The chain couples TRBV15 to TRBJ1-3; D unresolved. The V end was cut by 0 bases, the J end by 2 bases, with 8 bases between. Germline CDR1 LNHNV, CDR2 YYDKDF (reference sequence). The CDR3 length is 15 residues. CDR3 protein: CATSRDPGTGNTIYF. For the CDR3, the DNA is TGTGCCACCAGCAGAGATCCTGGGACTGGAAACACCATATATTTT.

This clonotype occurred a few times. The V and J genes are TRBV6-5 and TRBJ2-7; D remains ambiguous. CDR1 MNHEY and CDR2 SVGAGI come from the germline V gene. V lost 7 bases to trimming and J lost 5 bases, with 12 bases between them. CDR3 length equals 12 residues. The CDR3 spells CASTSNGNEQYF. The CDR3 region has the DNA TGTGCCAGCACCTCTAATGGGAACGAGCAGTACTTC.

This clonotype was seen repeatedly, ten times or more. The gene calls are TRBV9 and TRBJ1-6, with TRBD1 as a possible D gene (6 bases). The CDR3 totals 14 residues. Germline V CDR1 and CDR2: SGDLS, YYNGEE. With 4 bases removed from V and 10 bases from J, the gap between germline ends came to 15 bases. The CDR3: CASSPDGGRSPLHF. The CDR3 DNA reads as TGTGCCAGCAGCCCAGACGGGGGGCGCTCACCCCTCCACTTT. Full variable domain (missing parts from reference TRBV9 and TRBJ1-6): DSGVTQTPKHLITATGQRVTLRCSPRSGDLSVYWYQQSLDQGLQFLIQYYNGEERAKGNILERFSAQQFPDLHSELNLSSLELGDSALYFCASSPDGGRSPLHFGNGTRLTVT.